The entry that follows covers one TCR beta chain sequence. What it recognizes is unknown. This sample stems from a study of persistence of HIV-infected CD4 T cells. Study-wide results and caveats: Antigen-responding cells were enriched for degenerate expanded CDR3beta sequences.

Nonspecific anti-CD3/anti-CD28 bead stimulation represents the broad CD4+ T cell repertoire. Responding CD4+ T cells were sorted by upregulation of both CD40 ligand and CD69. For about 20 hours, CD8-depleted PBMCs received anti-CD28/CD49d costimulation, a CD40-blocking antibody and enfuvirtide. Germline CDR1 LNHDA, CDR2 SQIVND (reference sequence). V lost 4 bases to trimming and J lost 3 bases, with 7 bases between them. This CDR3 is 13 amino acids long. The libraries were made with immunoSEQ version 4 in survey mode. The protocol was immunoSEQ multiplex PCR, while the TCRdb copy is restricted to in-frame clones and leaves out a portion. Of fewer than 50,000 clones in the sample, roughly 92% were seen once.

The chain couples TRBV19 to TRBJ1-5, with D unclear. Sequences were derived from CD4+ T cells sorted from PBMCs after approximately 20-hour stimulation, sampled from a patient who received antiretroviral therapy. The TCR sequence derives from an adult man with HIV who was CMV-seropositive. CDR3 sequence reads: CASSTAVNQPQHF. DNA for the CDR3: TGTGCCAGTAGTACGGCAGTCAATCAGCCCCAGCATTTT.